This is a list of T cell receptor beta chains from one sample in a study of T cell responses to AZD1222 COVID-19 vaccine. The repertoire was sequenced with immunoSEQ multiplex PCR; TCRdb's copy has only in-frame clones and lacks some. The repertoire includes around 200,000 clones, roughly 88% of them detected once, and 7.7% sits in the top ten. Sequences were derived from peripheral blood, sampled on day 0 of AZD1222 vaccination. These TCRs come from an adult in good health. Both conserved end residues are part of each CDR3. A D gene is named only where the DNA matches it firmly. Clone size is not always given. Where it is, it says once, few, many or a class for expanded clones.

j_call,d_call,clone_size,v_call,cdr3_aa,cdr3_nt
TRBJ2-1,-,-,TRBV19,CASRDSSYNEQFF,TGTGCCAGTAGGGACAGCTCCTACAATGAGCAGTTCTTC
TRBJ1-2,-,-,TRBV30,CAWSPGHYGYTF,TGTGCCTGGAGCCCTGGCCACTATGGCTACACCTTC
TRBJ2-3,-,-,TRBV7-2,CASSLKLGLTDTQYF,TGTGCCAGCAGCTTAAAGCTAGGCTTAACAGATACGCAGTATTTT
TRBJ2-5,-,-,TRBV6-5,CASSSGGAETQYF,TGTGCCAGCAGTTCCGGGGGCGCAGAGACCCAGTACTTC
TRBJ1-4,TRBD1,-,TRBV28,CASSLDRGSQGEKLFF,TGTGCCAGCAGTCTGGACAGGGGTTCCCAGGGTGAAAAACTGTTTTTT
TRBJ1-2,-,-,TRBV6-6,CASSYSGANYGYTF,TGTGCCAGCAGTTATTCAGGGGCGAACTATGGCTACACCTTC
TRBJ2-5,TRBD2,-,TRBV3-1/TRBV3-2,CASSQDFTSGGRETQYF,TGTGCCAGCAGCCAAGATTTTACTAGCGGGGGTAGGGAGACCCAGTACTTC
TRBJ1-6,-,-,TRBV19,CASSMVTSYNSPLHF,TGTGCCAGTAGTATGGTCACCTCCTATAATTCACCCCTCCACTTT
TRBJ1-2,-,-,TRBV5-4,CASSVGGGDYGYTF,TGTGCCAGCAGCGTCGGAGGGGGGGACTATGGCTACACCTTC
TRBJ1-3,-,-,TRBV19,CASSIGPGSGNTIYF,TGTGCCAGTAGTATAGGACCGGGCTCTGGAAACACCATATATTTT
TRBJ2-6,TRBD1,-,TRBV27,CASSTRQGGIDVLTF,TGTGCCAGCAGTACCAGACAGGGGGGTATCGACGTCCTGACTTTC
TRBJ2-2,-,-,TRBV5-1,CASSLIGGRKIAGELFF,TGCGCCAGCAGCCTGATTGGGGGGAGAAAAATAGCCGGGGAGCTGTTTTTT
TRBJ1-1,-,once,TRBV19,CASSIVADWGTEAFF,TGTGCCAGTAGTATAGTTGCGGACTGGGGAACTGAAGCTTTCTTT
TRBJ2-5,TRBD2,-,TRBV2,CASSEWTSGSQKTQYF,TGTGCCAGCAGTGAATGGACTAGCGGATCTCAGAAGACCCAGTACTTC
TRBJ1-2,-,-,TRBV6-1,CASSDLLYGYTF,TGTGCCAGCAGTGATCTTCTCTATGGCTACACCTTC
TRBJ2-2,TRBD2,few,TRBV9,CASSVVSGGNTGELFF,TGTGCCAGCAGCGTAGTTAGCGGGGGAAACACCGGGGAGCTGTTTTTT
TRBJ1-1,TRBD1,-,TRBV5-1,CASSSSGQRPQMNTEAFF,TGCGCCAGCAGCTCCTCGGGACAGCGACCCCAGATGAACACTGAAGCTTTCTTT
TRBJ1-1,-,once,TRBV5-1,CASSLEARGRDTEAFF,TGCGCCAGCAGCTTAGAGGCCAGGGGTAGGGACACTGAAGCTTTCTTT
TRBJ1-1,-,-,TRBV27,CASSAGNTEAFF,TGTGCCAGCAGTGCAGGGAACACTGAAGCTTTCTTT
TRBJ2-1,-,-,TRBV12-3/TRBV12-4,CASSLGSRWFF,TGTGCCAGCAGTTTAGGGTCTAGATGGTTCTTC
TRBJ2-6,-,-,TRBV5-1,CASSSSRGGKVPGANVLTF,TGCGCCAGCAGCTCCAGCCGGGGAGGTAAAGTTCCTGGGGCCAACGTCCTGACTTTC
TRBJ2-2,-,-,TRBV6-5,CASSYFRGMNTGELFF,TGTGCCAGCAGTTACTTCCGGGGTATGAACACCGGGGAGCTGTTTTTT
TRBJ2-7,-,once,TRBV27,CASSTTGQYEQYF,TGTGCCAGCAGTACCACAGGACAGTACGAGCAGTACTTC
TRBJ2-5,-,once,TRBV12-3/TRBV12-4,CASSLTGTQYF,TGTGCCAGCAGTTTAACCGGGACCCAGTACTTC